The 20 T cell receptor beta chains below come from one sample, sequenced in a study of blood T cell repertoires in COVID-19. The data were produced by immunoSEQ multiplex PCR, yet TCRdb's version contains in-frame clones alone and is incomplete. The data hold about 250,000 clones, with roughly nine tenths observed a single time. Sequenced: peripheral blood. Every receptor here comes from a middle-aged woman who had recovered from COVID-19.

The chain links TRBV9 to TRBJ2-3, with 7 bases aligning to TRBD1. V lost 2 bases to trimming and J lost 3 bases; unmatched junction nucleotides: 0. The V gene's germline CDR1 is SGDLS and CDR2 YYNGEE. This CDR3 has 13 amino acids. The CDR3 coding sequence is TGTGCCAGCAGCGTGGGACAGACAGATACGCAGTATTTT. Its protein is CASSVGQTDTQYF.

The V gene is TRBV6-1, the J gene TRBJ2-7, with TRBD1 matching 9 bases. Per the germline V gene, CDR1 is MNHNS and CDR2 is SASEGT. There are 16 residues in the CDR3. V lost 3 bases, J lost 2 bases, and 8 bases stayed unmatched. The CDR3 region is CASSDMGTGSPYEQYF. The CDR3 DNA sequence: TGTGCCAGCAGTGATATGGGGACAGGGTCTCCCTACGAGCAGTACTTC.

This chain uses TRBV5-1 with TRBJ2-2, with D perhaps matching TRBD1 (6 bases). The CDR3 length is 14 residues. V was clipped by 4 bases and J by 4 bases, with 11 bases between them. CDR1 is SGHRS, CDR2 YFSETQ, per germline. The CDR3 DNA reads TGCGCCAGCAGCGTTGGACAGTCCACCGGGGAGCTGTTTTTT. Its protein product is CASSVGQSTGELFF.

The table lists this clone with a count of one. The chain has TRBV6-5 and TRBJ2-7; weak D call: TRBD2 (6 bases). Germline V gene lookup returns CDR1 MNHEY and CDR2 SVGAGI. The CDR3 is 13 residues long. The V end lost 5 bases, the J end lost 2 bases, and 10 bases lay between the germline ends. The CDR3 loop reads CASSPTGAYEQYF. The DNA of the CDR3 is TGTGCCAGCAGTCCGACGGGGGCCTACGAGCAGTACTTC.

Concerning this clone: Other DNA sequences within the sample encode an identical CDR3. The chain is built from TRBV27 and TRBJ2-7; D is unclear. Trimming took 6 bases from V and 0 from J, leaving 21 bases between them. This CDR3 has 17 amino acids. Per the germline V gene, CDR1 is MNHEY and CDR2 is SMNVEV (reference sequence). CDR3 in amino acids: CASSLAIRGGSSYEQYF. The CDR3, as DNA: TGTGCCAGCAGCCTGGCCATCCGTGGCGGTTCCTCCTACGAGCAGTACTTC.

The CDR3 sequence is CAWSVLVTGGYGYTF. DNA for the CDR3: TGTGCCTGGAGTGTACTGGTCACCGGGGGGTATGGCTACACCTTC. The chain uses TRBV30 and TRBJ1-2, with TRBD1 as a possible D gene (5 bases). The length of the CDR3 is 15 residues. Trimming shortened V by 0 bases and J by 5 bases, and 16 bases separated the two germline ends. CDR1 and CDR2 from the germline V gene are GTSNPN and SVGIG (reference sequence).

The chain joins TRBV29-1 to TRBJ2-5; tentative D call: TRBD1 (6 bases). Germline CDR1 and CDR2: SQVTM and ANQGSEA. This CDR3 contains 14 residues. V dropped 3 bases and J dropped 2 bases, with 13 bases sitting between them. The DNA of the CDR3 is TGCAGCGTTGAGCTAAGAGACAGGCAAGAGACCCAGTACTTC. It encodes CSVELRDRQETQYF.

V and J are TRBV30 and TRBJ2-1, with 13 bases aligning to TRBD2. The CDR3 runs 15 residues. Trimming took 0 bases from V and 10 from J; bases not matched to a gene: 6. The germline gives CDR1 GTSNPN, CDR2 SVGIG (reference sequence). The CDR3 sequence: CAWSVGLAGAGEQFF. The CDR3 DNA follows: TGTGCCTGGAGTGTAGGACTAGCGGGAGCGGGGGAGCAGTTCTTC.

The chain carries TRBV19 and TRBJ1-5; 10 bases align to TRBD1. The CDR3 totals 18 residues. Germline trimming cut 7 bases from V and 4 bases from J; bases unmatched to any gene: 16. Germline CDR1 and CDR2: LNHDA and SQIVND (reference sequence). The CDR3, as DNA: TGTGCCAGTATCGGGACAGGGGCACTTCTCAGTGGGAATCAGCCCCAGCATTTT. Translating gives CASIGTGALLSGNQPQHF.

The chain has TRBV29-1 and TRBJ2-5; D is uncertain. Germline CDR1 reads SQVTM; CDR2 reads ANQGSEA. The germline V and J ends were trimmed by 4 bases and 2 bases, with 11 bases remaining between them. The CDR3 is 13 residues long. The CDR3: CSVAGRLQETQYF. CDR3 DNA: TGCAGCGTTGCTGGGCGCCTTCAAGAGACCCAGTACTTC. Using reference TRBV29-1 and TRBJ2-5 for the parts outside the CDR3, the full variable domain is SAVISQKPSRDICQRGTSLTIQCQVDSQVTMMFWYRQQPGQSLTLIATANQGSEATYESGFVIDKFPISRPNLTFSTLTVSNMSPEDSSIYLCSVAGRLQETQYFGPGTRLLVL.

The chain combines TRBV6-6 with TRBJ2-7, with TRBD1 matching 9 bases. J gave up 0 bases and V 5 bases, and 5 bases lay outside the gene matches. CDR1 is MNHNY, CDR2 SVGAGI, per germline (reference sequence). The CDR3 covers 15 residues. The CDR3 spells CASSGDRVVSYEQYF. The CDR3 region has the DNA TGTGCCAGCAGTGGGGACAGGGTAGTCTCCTACGAGCAGTACTTC.

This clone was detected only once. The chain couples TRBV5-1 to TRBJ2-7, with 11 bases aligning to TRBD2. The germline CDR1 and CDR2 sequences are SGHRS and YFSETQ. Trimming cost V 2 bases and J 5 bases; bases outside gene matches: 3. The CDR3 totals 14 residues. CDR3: CASSLLAGVDEQYF. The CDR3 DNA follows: TGCGCCAGCAGCTTACTAGCGGGAGTGGACGAGCAGTACTTC.

The CDR3 spells CASSRSLAGDPYSYNEQFF. CDR3 bases: TGTGCCAGCAGTCGATCACTAGCGGGGGATCCCTACTCCTACAATGAGCAGTTCTTC. This chain connects TRBV27 to TRBJ2-1; 11 bases line up with TRBD2. The CDR3 loop spans 19 amino acids. Germline loops: CDR1 MNHEY, CDR2 SMNVEV (reference sequence). Trimming took 5 bases from V and 0 from J; bases not matched to a gene: 12.

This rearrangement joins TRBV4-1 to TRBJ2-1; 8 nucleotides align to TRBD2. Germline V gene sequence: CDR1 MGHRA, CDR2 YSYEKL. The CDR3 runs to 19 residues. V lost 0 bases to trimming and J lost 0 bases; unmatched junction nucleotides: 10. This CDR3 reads CASSQDPRASGSSYNEQFF. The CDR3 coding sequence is TGCGCCAGCAGCCAAGATCCACGGGCTAGCGGGTCCTCCTACAATGAGCAGTTCTTC.

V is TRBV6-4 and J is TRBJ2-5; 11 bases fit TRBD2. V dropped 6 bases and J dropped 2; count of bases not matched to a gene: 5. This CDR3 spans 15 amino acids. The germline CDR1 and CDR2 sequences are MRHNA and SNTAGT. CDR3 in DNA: TGTGCCAGCAGCCCGGGACTAGCGGAACAAGAGACCCAGTACTTC. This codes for CASSPGLAEQETQYF.

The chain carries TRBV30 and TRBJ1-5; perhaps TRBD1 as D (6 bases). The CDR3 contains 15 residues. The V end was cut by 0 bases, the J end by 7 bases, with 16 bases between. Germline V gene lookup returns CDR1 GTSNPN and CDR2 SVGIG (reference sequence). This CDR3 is CAWSVQGRGRQPQHF. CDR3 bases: TGTGCCTGGAGTGTACAAGGCAGGGGTCGCCAGCCCCAGCATTTT.

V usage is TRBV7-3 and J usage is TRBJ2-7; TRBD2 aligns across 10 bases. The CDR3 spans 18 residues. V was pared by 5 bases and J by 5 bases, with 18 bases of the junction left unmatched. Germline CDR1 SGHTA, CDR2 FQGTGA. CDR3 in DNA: TGTGCCAGCAGCCCCCCCCGGCCCCTAGCGGGAGTTCGTCACGAGCAGTACTTC. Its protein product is CASSPPRPLAGVRHEQYF. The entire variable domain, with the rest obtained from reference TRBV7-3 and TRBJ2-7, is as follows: GAGVSQTPSNKVTEKGKYVELRCDPISGHTALYWYRQSLGQGPEFLIYFQGTGAADDSGLPNDRFFAVRPEGSVSTLKIQRTERGDSAVYLCASSPPRPLAGVRHEQYFGPGTRLTVT.

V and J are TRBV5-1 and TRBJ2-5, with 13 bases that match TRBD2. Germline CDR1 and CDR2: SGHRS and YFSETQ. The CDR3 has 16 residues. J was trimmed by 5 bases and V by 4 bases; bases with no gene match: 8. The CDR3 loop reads CASSLPGLAGLETQYF. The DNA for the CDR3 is TGCGCCAGCAGCCTACCGGGACTAGCGGGACTGGAGACCCAGTACTTC.

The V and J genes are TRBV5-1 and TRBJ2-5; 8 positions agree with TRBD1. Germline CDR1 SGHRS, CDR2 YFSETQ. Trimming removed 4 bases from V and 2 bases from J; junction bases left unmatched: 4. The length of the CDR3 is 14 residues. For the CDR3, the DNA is TGCGCCAGCAGCCCGGGACAGGAACAAGAGACCCAGTACTTC. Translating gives CASSPGQEQETQYF.

In DNA form, the CDR3 reads TGCGCCAGCAGCTTGGATTGGGGGTCGACTAGTGAGCAGTTCTTC. Translating gives CASSLDWGSTSEQFF. The chain combines TRBV5-1 with TRBJ2-1; the D gene is possibly TRBD2 (6 bases). The V and J ends lost 0 bases and 9 bases respectively, with 16 bases between them. The V gene's germline CDR1 is SGHRS and CDR2 YFSETQ. The CDR3 has 15 amino acids.